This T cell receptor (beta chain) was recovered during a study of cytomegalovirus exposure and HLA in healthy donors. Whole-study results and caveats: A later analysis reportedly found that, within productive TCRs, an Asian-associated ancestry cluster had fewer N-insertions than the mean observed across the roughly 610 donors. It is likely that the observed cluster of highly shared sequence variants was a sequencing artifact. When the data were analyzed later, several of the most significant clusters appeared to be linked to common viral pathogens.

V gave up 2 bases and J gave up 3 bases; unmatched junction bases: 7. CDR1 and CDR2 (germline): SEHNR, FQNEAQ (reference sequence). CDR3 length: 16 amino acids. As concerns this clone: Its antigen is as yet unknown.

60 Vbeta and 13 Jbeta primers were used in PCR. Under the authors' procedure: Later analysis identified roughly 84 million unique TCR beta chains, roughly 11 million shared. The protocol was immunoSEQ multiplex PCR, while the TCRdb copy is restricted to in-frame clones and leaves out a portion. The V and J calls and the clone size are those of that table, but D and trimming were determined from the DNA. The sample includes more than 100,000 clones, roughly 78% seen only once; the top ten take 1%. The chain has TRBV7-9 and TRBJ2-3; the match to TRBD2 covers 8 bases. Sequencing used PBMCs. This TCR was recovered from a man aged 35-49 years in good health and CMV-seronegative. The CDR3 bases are TGTGCCAGCAGCTTAATTCTTAGCGGGGTGACAGATACGCAGTATTTT. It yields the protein CASSLILSGVTDTQYF.